This T cell receptor (beta chain) was identified during a study of post-analysis software for immune sequencing data. Overall study results and limits: TRBV5-6, TRBV5-1 and TRBV20-1 belonged to a set of roughly five TRBV segments that were more frequent in patients than controls.

Each TCR beta cDNA library carried unique molecular identifiers. TCRdb redid the calling of the PCR reads with MiXCR, one entry per CDR3 protein. The table includes hundreds of thousands of distinct CDR3 sequences, approximately 30% detected once. CDR3 length: 12 residues. Regarding this clonotype: Its antigen is as yet unknown. A junction end diverges from the germline sequence, so it may reflect a read error.

Sequences were obtained from blood. The TCR sequence derives from a girl aged 10-17 years with multiple sclerosis. The V and J genes are TRBV12-3 or TRBV12-4 and TRBJ2-4; 8 bases are shared with TRBD1. TRBJ2-7 matches the DNA end more closely, so the J call is doubtful. CDR3 region: CVSSRTGNEQYF. The CDR3 bases are TGTGTCAGCAGTCGGACAGGGAACGAGCAGTACTTC.